This record concerns one T cell receptor (beta chain) sequence. Time point noted: time of PML onset. The data belong to a study of multiple sclerosis patients with progressive multifocal leukoencephalopathy. The method was immunoSEQ multiplex PCR; TCRdb's version includes in-frame clones alone and lacks a portion of them. The sample lists about 32,000 clones, roughly 87% occurring once. Germline V gene lookup returns CDR1 LNHNV and CDR2 YYDKDF (reference sequence). The CDR3 extends over 15 amino acids. Trimming took off 4 bases at V and 1 base at J, with 11 bases between the two ends. This sequence was found in a middle-aged woman with progressive multifocal leukoencephalopathy. This sample comprised PBMCs, obtained from a patient treated with natalizumab. V is TRBV15 and J is TRBJ2-4; tentative D call: TRBD1 (5 bases). The DNA of the CDR3 is TGTGCCACCAGCACTCAGGGTGGGGCCAAAAACATTCAGTACTTC. Translating gives CATSTQGGAKNIQYF.